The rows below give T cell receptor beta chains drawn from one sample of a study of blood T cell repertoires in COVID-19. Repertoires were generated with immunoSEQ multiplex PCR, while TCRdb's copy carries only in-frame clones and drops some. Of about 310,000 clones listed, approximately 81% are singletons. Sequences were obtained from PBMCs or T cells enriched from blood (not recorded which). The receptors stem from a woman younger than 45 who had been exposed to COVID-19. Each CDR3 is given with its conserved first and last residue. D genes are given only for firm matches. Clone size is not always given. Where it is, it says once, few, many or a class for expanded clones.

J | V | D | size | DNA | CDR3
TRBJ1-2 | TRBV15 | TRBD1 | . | TGTGCCACCAGCAGACCGACAGGGGGCAGCCACTATGGCTACACCTTC | CATSRPTGGSHYGYTF
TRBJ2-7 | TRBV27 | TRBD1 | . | TGTGCCAGCAGTTTATACGGGACAGGCTCCTACGAGCAGTACTTC | CASSLYGTGSYEQYF
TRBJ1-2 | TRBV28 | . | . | TGTGCCAGCGATTTGGCCAGGGGAGCTCGTGGCTACACCTTC | CASDLARGARGYTF
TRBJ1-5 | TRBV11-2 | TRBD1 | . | TGTGCCAGCAGCCTCCGGGCAGGGGGCGGTCAGCCCCAGCATTTT | CASSLRAGGGQPQHF
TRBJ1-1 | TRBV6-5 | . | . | TGTGCCAGCAGCTCCAACAAGTGGAGCACTGAAGCTTTCTTT | CASSSNKWSTEAFF
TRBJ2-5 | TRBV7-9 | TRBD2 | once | TGTGCCAGCAGCCATAATAGCGGGAGGGGCCAAGAGACCCAGTACTTC | CASSHNSGRGQETQYF
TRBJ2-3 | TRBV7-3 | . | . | TGTGCCAGCAGCCGAAAACTAGGAAAGTCAGATACGCAGTATTTT | CASSRKLGKSDTQYF
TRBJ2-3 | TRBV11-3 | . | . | TGTGCCAGCAGCTTAGATGGAGAGGGTACGCAGTATTTT | CASSLDGEGTQYF
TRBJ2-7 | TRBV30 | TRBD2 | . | TGTGCCTGGAGTTCCGGGACTATTAACTACGAGCAGTACTTC | CAWSSGTINYEQYF
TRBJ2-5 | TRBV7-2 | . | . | TGTGCCAGCAGCTCGACAGAAAGGGAGACCCAGTACTTC | CASSSTERETQYF
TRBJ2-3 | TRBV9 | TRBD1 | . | TGTGCCAGCAGACAGGGGACAGATTCCACAGATACGCAGTATTTT | CASRQGTDSTDTQYF
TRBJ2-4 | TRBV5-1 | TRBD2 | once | TGCGCCAGCAGCTTGGGACTAGCGGGGACCGTAGCCAAAAACATTCAGTACTTC | CASSLGLAGTVAKNIQYF
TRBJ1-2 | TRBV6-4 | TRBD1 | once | TGTGCCAGCAGCCGGGGACAGGGCTATGGCTACACCTTC | CASSRGQGYGYTF
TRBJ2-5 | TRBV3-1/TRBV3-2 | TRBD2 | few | TGTGCCAGCAGCCAAAAGCGGGAGGCAGAGACCCAGTACTTC | CASSQKREAETQYF